This T cell receptor beta chain stems from a study of cytomegalovirus exposure and HLA in healthy donors. Whole-study results and caveats: Later analysis identified a missense DCLRE1C variant that was linked to TCR beta V- and J-gene trimming. Later on, analysis showed that most CMV-associated TCR beta chains appeared to be HLA-restricted.

In the PCR, 60 Vbeta and 13 Jbeta primers were used. The repertoire was sequenced with immunoSEQ multiplex PCR; TCRdb's copy has only in-frame clones and lacks some. This repertoire shows approximately 150,000 clones, 70% to 85% found once; its top ten account for about 2.5%. V dropped 2 bases and J dropped 5; count of bases not matched to a gene: 16. There are 19 residues in the CDR3. In germline, CDR1 is SGHTA, CDR2 FQGNSA. Worth noting for this clone: The antigen is undetermined.

This receptor was identified in a human donor in good health. The rearrangement links TRBV7-2 to TRBJ2-2; 8 bases line up with TRBD2. The sample taken for sequencing was PBMCs. The CDR3 region has the DNA TGTGCCAGCAGCTTACCCTCTTTGCGGGGGGACCAGAAAACCGGGGAGCTGTTTTTT. Protein: CASSLPSLRGDQKTGELFF.